This T cell receptor (beta chain) was documented in a study of blood T cell repertoires in COVID-19. As for the study in general: Samples of COVID-19 (acute and convalescent) were obtained from the United States, Italy and Spain. Sources were T cells, B-cell-depleted T cells, or PBMCs; the material itself was cDNA or gDNA.

Authors' methods: Estimation of nucleated cell counts relied on the amplification of reference gene primers. Sequencing was performed with immunoSEQ multiplex PCR; in TCRdb, only in-frame clones are kept and a portion is missing. For V, J and clone size, that table is used; D and trimming come from the DNA. The sample gives under 200,000 clones, about four fifths of which show up once; 6% to 8.5% is in the top ten. After removal of 10 bases from V and 7 bases from J, the junction contained 14 bases not matched to a gene. This CDR3 region has 15 residues. Germline-derived CDR1 and CDR2 are SNHLY and FYNNEI.

The sequencing sample was made of peripheral blood. This TCR was sampled from a man between 60 and 70 years old with acute or convalescent COVID-19. V is TRBV2 and J is TRBJ1-4, with 8 positions matching TRBD1. CDR3 sequence: CATTSQGAVSEKLFF. CDR3 sequence (DNA): TGTGCCACCACCTCCCAGGGGGCGGTGAGTGAAAAACTGTTTTTT.